One and the same sample provided the 17 T cell receptor beta chains below, sequenced in a study of T-cell memory formation after mild COVID-19. TCRdb analysed the 5' RACE reads with MiXCR anew, one entry per CDR3 protein. The sample has 250,000 to 350,000 distinct CDR3 sequences, more than 15% seen once. Sequencing was done on a sample of PBMCs or a T cell subset sorted from them (not recorded which). The receptors were gathered from a man in his late teens or twenties who had mild COVID-19 (a few samples of this study predate the infection). Cell type and time point are not known.

The gene calls are TRBV7-2 and TRBJ2-7; D remains unclear. Germline lookup yields CDR1 SGHTA and CDR2 FQGNSA. Trimming shortened V by 1 base and J by 3 bases, and 10 bases separated the two germline ends. This CDR3 has 14 amino acids. The CDR3 sequence: CASSLEPVGYEQYF. The DNA of the CDR3 is TGTGCCAGCAGCTTAGAGCCCGTGGGCTACGAGCAGTACTTC.

This clonotype is labeled as medium-sized. The V gene is TRBV29-1, the J gene TRBJ1-1, with D hard to call. Trimming cost V 3 bases and J 6 bases, with 11 bases left between them. CDR3 length: 12 amino acids. The germline CDR1 and CDR2 sequences are SQVTM and ANQGSEA. CDR3 DNA sequence: TGCAGCGTTGATGCGGGCAACGCTGAAGCTTTCTTT. It encodes CSVDAGNAEAFF.

The chain carries TRBV28 and TRBJ1-1; D perhaps matches TRBD1 (5 bases). The ends were cut back, 7 bases at V and 1 base at J, with 16 bases in the middle. The CDR3 covers 15 residues. The germline CDR1 and CDR2 sequences are MDHEN and SYDVKM. In DNA form, the CDR3 reads TGTGCCAGCATTGGAGCTCGGGGGGAGAACACTGAAGCTTTCTTT. Translating gives CASIGARGENTEAFF. Complete variable domain (other parts from reference TRBV28 and TRBJ1-1): DVKVTQSSRYLVKRTGEKVFLECVQDMDHENMFWYRQDPGLGLRLIYFSYDVKMKEKGDIPEGYSVSREKKERFSLILESASTNQTSMYLCASIGARGENTEAFFGQGTRLTVV.

This rearrangement joins TRBV12-3 or TRBV12-4 to TRBJ1-1; D remains ambiguous. Deletions cut 2 bases from V and 3 bases from J, with 7 bases between. The length of the CDR3 is 13 residues. The CDR3 nucleotides read TGTGCCAGCAGTTTACGGCAGCACACTGAAGCTTTCTTT. This sequence encodes CASSLRQHTEAFF.

This clonotype was observed at least ten times. V gene TRBV6-2 or TRBV6-3 combines with J gene TRBJ2-7, with a tentative D call TRBD2 (5 bases). The CDR3 has 16 amino acids. V lost 6 bases and J 2 bases, leaving 20 bases between the germline ends. The germline V gene has CDR1 MNHEY and CDR2 SVGEGT. The CDR3 protein is CASSSPRGRIPYEQYV. DNA of the CDR3: TGTGCCAGCAGCTCCCCCCGAGGGCGAATACCCTACGAGCAGTACGTC.

This clonotype was counted a few times. This rearrangement joins TRBV20-1 to TRBJ1-1; no clear D. This CDR3 is built from 14 residues. Germline CDR1 is DFQATT and CDR2 is SNEGSKA (reference sequence). V gave up 5 bases and J gave up 0 bases, with 13 bases separating them. DNA of the CDR3: TGCAGTGCTTCCCGCGCGGGTATGAACACTGAAGCTTTCTTT. Its protein product is CSASRAGMNTEAFF.

This chain joins TRBV28 and TRBJ2-1; 7 nucleotides agree with TRBD2. The CDR3 contains 14 residues. After removal of 6 bases from V and 4 bases from J, the junction contained 6 bases not matched to a gene. Germline V lookup: CDR1 MDHEN, CDR2 SYDVKM. CDR3 sequence: CASSPNSGYNEQFF. Here the CDR3 DNA reads TGTGCCAGCAGCCCTAATAGCGGGTACAATGAGCAGTTCTTC. Supplemented by reference TRBV28 and TRBJ2-1, the full variable domain reads DVKVTQSSRYLVKRTGEKVFLECVQDMDHENMFWYRQDPGLGLRLIYFSYDVKMKEKGDIPEGYSVSREKKERFSLILESASTNQTSMYLCASSPNSGYNEQFFGPGTRLTVL.

The CDR3: CASGDRSNQPQHF. The CDR3 DNA reads as TGTGCCAGTGGGGACAGGAGCAATCAGCCCCAGCATTTT. The rearrangement links TRBV7-2 to TRBJ1-5; TRBD1 agrees at 8 bases. Per the germline V gene, CDR1 is SGHTA and CDR2 is FQGNSA. The V segment lost 9 bases and the J segment 1 base; nucleotides outside the gene matches: 2. The CDR3 consists of 13 residues. Together with reference TRBV7-2 and TRBJ1-5, the CDR3 gives the full variable domain: GAGVSQSPSNKVTEKGKDVELRCDPISGHTALYWYRQSLGQGLEFLIYFQGNSAPDKSGLPSDRFSAERTGGSVSTLTIQRTQQEDSAVYLCASGDRSNQPQHFGDGTRLSIL.

The chain recombines TRBV12-3 or TRBV12-4 with TRBJ1-1, with D uncertain. The CDR3 contains 14 residues. V shed 6 bases and J shed 2 bases, with 13 bases lying between them. The DNA of the CDR3 is TGTGCCAGCAGCCCCGAAAGTGTTAACACTGAAGCTTTCTTT. Amino acids: CASSPESVNTEAFF.

The chain joins TRBV29-1 to TRBJ2-3, with 9 bases fitting TRBD1. The germline gives CDR1 SQVTM, CDR2 ANQGSEA. Trimming at V came to 1 base and at J to 3 bases, leaving 11 bases not matched to a gene. The CDR3 has 17 residues. The CDR3 region is CSVEVSLRQGVTDTQYF. The CDR3 DNA is TGCAGCGTTGAAGTGTCTTTACGACAGGGGGTGACAGATACGCAGTATTTT.

This clonotype was observed at least ten times. This sequence joins TRBV24-1 and TRBJ1-1; perhaps TRBD1 as D (6 bases). Looked up from germline, CDR1 is KGHDR and CDR2 is SFDVKD. Trimming removed 3 bases at V and 7 bases at J, with 8 bases between. This CDR3 is built from 12 residues. For the CDR3, the DNA is TGTGCCACCAGTGATGGACAGAGTGAAGCTTTCTTT. This gives the protein CATSDGQSEAFF.

This clonotype was counted only a few times. This chain joins TRBV20-1 and TRBJ2-5, with 8 bases lining up with TRBD1. The CDR3 extends over 12 amino acids. Germline trimming cut 6 bases from V and 5 bases from J; bases unmatched to any gene: 5. Germline CDR1 reads DFQATT; CDR2 reads SNEGSKA (reference sequence). The CDR3 loop reads CSAQGGTETQYF. CDR3 sequence (DNA): TGCAGTGCACAGGGGGGAACGGAGACCCAGTACTTC.

This clonotype was picked up many times. The CDR3: CASSILTSVDYEQYF. CDR3 bases: TGCGCCAGCAGCATATTGACTAGCGTCGACTACGAGCAGTACTTC. The chain links TRBV5-1 to TRBJ2-7; 8 bases line up with TRBD2. This CDR3 is built from 15 residues. J lost 3 bases, V lost 4 bases, and 9 bases had no gene match. The germline gives CDR1 SGHRS, CDR2 YFSETQ.

This clonotype was counted between two and nine times. The V call is TRBV30, the J call TRBJ2-1; a weak D match, TRBD2 (7 bases). This CDR3 is built from 14 residues. CDR1 and CDR2 (germline): GTSNPN, SVGIG (reference sequence). V was clipped by 7 bases and J by 5 bases, with 18 bases between them. The CDR3 here is CASLPGGSHNEQFF. Written as DNA, the CDR3 is TGTGCCTCCTTACCGGGGGGCTCTCACAATGAGCAGTTCTTC.

The rearrangement joins TRBV4-2 to TRBJ1-4; 9 nucleotides agree with TRBD1. The junction had 7 bases not matched to a gene; V was cut back by 4 bases and J by 7 bases. Germline V gives CDR1 LGHNA, CDR2 YNFKEQ. The CDR3 length is 15 residues. Here the CDR3 reads CASSRTQGAGEKLFF. Written as DNA, the CDR3 is TGTGCCAGCAGCCGAACACAGGGGGCAGGTGAAAAACTGTTTTTT.

V gene TRBV4-3 combines with J gene TRBJ2-4, with a tentative D call TRBD2 (6 bases). Trimming took 5 bases from V and 7 from J, leaving 12 bases between them. This CDR3 is 13 amino acids long. Per germline, CDR1 LGHNA and CDR2 YSLEER. CDR3 region: CASSKTSWNIQYF. The CDR3 DNA sequence: TGCGCCAGCAGCAAGACTAGTTGGAACATTCAGTACTTC.

This clonotype was recorded many times. The chain has TRBV5-6 and TRBJ2-1, with TRBD1 matching over 9 bases. The CDR3 sequence is 13 residues long. Germline trimming cut 4 bases from V and 8 bases from J; bases unmatched to any gene: 4. CDR1 and CDR2 (germline): SGHDT, YYEEEE. This CDR3 is CASSGTGGDEQFF. CDR3 sequence (DNA): TGTGCCAGCAGCGGTACAGGGGGCGATGAGCAGTTCTTC.